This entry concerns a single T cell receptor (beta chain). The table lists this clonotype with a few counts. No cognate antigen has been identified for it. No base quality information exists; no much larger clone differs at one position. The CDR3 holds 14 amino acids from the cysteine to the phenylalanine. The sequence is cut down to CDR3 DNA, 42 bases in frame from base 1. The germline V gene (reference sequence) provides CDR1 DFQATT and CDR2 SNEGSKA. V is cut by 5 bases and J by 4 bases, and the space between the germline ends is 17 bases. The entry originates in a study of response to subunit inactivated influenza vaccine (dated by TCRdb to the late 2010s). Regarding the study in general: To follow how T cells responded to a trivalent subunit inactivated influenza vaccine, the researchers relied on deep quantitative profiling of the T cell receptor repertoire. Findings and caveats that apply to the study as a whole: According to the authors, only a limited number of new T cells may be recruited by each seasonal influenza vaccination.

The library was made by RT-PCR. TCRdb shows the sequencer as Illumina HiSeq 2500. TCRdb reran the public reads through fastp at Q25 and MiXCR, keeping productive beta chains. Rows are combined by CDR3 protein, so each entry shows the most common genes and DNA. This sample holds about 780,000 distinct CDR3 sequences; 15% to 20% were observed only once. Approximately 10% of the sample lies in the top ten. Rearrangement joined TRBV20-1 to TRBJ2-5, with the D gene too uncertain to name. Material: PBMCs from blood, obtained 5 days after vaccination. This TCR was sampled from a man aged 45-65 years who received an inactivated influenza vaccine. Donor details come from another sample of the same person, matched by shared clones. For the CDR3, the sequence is CSAPPRPRVETQYF. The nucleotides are TGCAGTGCTCCTCCCCGGCCCAGAGTAGAGACCCAGTACTTC.